Sequencing of this T cell receptor beta chain was carried out in a study of T cell responses to AZD1222 COVID-19 vaccine. Sequencing used immunoSEQ multiplex PCR; TCRdb keeps in-frame clones, though not all of them. The sample shows about 120,000 clones, about nine tenths of them seen only once. The CDR3 runs to 14 residues. Germline-derived CDR1 and CDR2 are LNHDA and SQIVND (reference sequence). Trimming shortened V by 3 bases and J by 7 bases, and 13 bases separated the two germline ends. The receptor was derived from an adult who received the AZD1222 COVID-19 vaccine. Source: peripheral blood, taken 28 days after the second AZD1222 dose. The chain employs TRBV19 and TRBJ1-3, with D unresolved. Here the CDR3 reads CASSIRSEGNTIYF. CDR3 coding DNA: TGTGCCAGTAGTATTCGGTCTGAAGGGAACACCATATATTTT.